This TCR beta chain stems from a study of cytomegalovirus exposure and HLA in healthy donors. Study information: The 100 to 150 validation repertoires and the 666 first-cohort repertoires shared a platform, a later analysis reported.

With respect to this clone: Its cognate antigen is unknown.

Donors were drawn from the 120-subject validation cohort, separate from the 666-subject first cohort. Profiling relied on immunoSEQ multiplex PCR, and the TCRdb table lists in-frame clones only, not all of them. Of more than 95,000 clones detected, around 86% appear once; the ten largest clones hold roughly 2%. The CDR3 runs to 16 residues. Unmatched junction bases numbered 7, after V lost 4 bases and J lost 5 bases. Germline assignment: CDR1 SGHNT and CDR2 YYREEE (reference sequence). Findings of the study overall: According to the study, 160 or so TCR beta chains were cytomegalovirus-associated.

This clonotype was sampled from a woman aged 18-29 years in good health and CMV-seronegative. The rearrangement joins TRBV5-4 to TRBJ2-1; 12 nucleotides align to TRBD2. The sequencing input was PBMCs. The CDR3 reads CASSPGTSGQNNEQFF. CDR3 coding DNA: TGTGCCAGCAGCCCAGGGACTAGCGGGCAAAACAATGAGCAGTTCTTC.